These 23 T cell receptor beta chains were all obtained from the same sample, sequenced in a study of regulatory T cells in long-lasting Graves disease. Regarding time point: newly diagnosed GD, antithyroid drugs for less than 3 months. PBMC RNA was the source of the TCR library. Libraries of TCR beta came from iRepertoire HTBI primers plus Arm-PCR of CDR3 regions. TCRdb fed the multiplex PCR reads into MiXCR, producing one record per CDR3 protein. The data contain fewer than 450,000 distinct CDR3 sequences, about 15% of them seen just once; the ten biggest clones take up approximately 7.6%. Another study also made use of these data, one on T cells in Graves' hyperthyroidism and ophthalmopathy.

The material was peripheral blood mononuclear cells (PBMCs), obtained at new diagnosis, from a patient treated with antithyroid drugs. These receptors came from a middle-aged woman with Graves disease.

This clonotype has a count of ten or more. The chain is built from TRBV28 and TRBJ2-3; a possible D gene is TRBD1 (6 bases). CDR3 length equals 16 residues. The germline V and J ends were trimmed by 6 bases and 4 bases, with 20 bases remaining between them. Germline CDR1 MDHEN, CDR2 SYDVKM. The CDR3 DNA reads as TGTGCCAGCAGAACGCACCAGGCTAGGGGGTCAGATACGCAGTATTTT. Translated, it gives CASRTHQARGSDTQYF. The full variable domain, completed using reference TRBV28 and TRBJ2-3, is DVKVTQSSRYLVKRTGEKVFLECVQDMDHENMFWYRQDPGLGLRLIYFSYDVKMKEKGDIPEGYSVSREKKERFSLILESASTNQTSMYLCASRTHQARGSDTQYFGPGTRLTVL.

The CDR3, as DNA: TGTGCCAGCAGCTTACGTTGGACGGGAGGACTCGGGGAGCTGTTTTTT. It encodes CASSLRWTGGLGELFF. The J gene is TRBJ2-2, the V gene TRBV11-3, with TRBD2 matching 7 bases. The CDR3 has 16 residues. Germline CDR1 SGHNT, CDR2 YENEEA. V trimming: 2 bases; J trimming: 7 bases; junction bases outside the gene matches: 10.

This clonotype was seen repeatedly, ten times or more. V usage is TRBV28 and J usage is TRBJ1-6; D unresolved. Germline CDR1 reads MDHEN; CDR2 reads SYDVKM. Trimming took 4 bases from V and 5 from J, leaving 9 bases between them. CDR3 size: 14 residues. This chain's CDR3 is CASSSATNNSPLHF. CDR3 DNA: TGTGCCAGCAGTTCTGCGACCAATAATTCACCCCTCCACTTT.

The rearrangement uses TRBV28 and TRBJ1-5; 8 bases are a match to TRBD1. The CDR3 covers 15 residues. In germline, CDR1 is MDHEN, CDR2 SYDVKM. The ends lost 5 bases at V and 7 bases at J; junction bases unmatched: 10. The CDR3 nucleotides read TGTGCCAGCAGTCAATCAGGACAGGGTGGACAGCCCCAGCATTTT. It is translated as CASSQSGQGGQPQHF.

This clonotype has a count of ten or more. The chain employs TRBV7-8 and TRBJ1-3, with D perhaps matching TRBD1 (6 bases). Germline V CDR1 and CDR2: SGHVS, FQNEAQ. The CDR3 is 16 amino acids. Trimming pared 2 bases from V and 2 bases from J, leaving 13 bases between. The CDR3 protein is CASSLTRTVTGNTIYF. The CDR3 DNA reads as TGTGCCAGCAGCTTAACCAGGACAGTCACTGGAAACACCATATATTTT.

At least ten counts were recorded for this clonotype. V usage is TRBV20-1 and J usage is TRBJ2-1; 10 nucleotides agree with TRBD2. Looked up from germline, CDR1 is DFQATT and CDR2 is SNEGSKA (reference sequence). After removal of 8 bases from V and 12 bases from J, the junction contained 13 bases not matched to a gene. This CDR3 is 13 amino acids long. Written as DNA, the CDR3 is TGCAGTACTTCTAGCGGGAGAGATCTCCCGCAGTTCTTC. Amino acid sequence: CSTSSGRDLPQFF.

This clonotype was picked up many times. This chain uses TRBV2 with TRBJ1-5, with D possibly matching TRBD1 (5 bases). The CDR3 runs 16 residues. The germline V gene has CDR1 SNHLY and CDR2 FYNNEI. Trimming stripped 6 bases from V and 1 base from J, with 16 bases between. The CDR3 loop reads CASRRDTRGSNQPQHF. The CDR3 nucleotides are TGTGCCAGCAGGAGAGACACCCGGGGGAGCAATCAGCCCCAGCATTTT.

The CDR3 DNA sequence: TGCAGTGCTACGGGACTTCAAGGTTACGAGCAGTACTTC. Residues: CSATGLQGYEQYF. The J gene is TRBJ2-7, the V gene TRBV20-1, with a possible D match to TRBD2 (6 bases). Per germline, CDR1 DFQATT and CDR2 SNEGSKA (reference sequence). This CDR3 spans 13 amino acids. Between the trimmed V and J ends, which lost 4 bases and 4 bases, there was a span of 14 bases.

This sequence joins TRBV27 and TRBJ2-7; 10 nucleotides align to TRBD2. Germline V gene lookup returns CDR1 MNHEY and CDR2 SMNVEV (reference sequence). The CDR3 covers 17 residues. V shed 6 bases, J shed 1 base, and the junction held 12 bases outside the gene matches. CDR3 coding DNA: TGTGCCAGCAGCCCCCTAGGGGCTAGCGGGAGTTCCTACGAGCAGTACTTC. Protein product: CASSPLGASGSSYEQYF.

This clonotype showed up many times. The rearrangement uses TRBV11-2 and TRBJ2-7, with 8 bases fitting TRBD1. The CDR3 has 15 amino acids. Germline values: CDR1 SGHAT, CDR2 FQNNGV. Trimming cost V 2 bases and J 4 bases; bases outside gene matches: 7. CDR3 sequence reads: CASSLSRTGWYEQYF. CDR3 DNA: TGTGCCAGCAGCTTAAGTAGGACAGGGTGGTACGAGCAGTACTTC.

This clonotype turned up a few times. Here the CDR3 omits its conserved ending phenylalanine or tryptophan, so a read error is the likely source. This chain uses TRBV12-3 or TRBV12-4 with TRBJ1-1, with D possibly matching TRBD1 (6 bases). The V gene lost 2 bases and the J gene lost 1 base, with 8 bases spanning the gap. The CDR3 runs to 14 residues. The CDR3 reads CASSLLGGNTEAFL. CDR3 in DNA: TGTGCCAGCAGTTTATTAGGGGGGAACACTGAAGCTTTCCTT.

The rearrangement links TRBV30 to TRBJ2-5; D is tentatively TRBD1 or TRBD2 (6 bases each). CDR1 and CDR2 from the germline V gene are GTSNPN and SVGIG (reference sequence). This CDR3 region has 14 residues. V was shortened by 0 bases and J by 4 bases, with 12 bases between the two germline ends. The CDR3 sequence is CAWSVGGQVETQYF. DNA of the CDR3: TGTGCCTGGAGTGTTGGGGGGCAGGTAGAGACCCAGTACTTC.

This clonotype came up a few times. The rearrangement joins TRBV19 to TRBJ2-7; D is unresolved. CDR1 is LNHDA and CDR2 is SQIVND in the germline V gene (reference sequence). V was trimmed by 2 bases and J by 6 bases, leaving 11 bases between them. The CDR3 has 13 amino acids. The DNA of the CDR3 is TGTGCCAGTAGTATACCCCCCGCTGGCGAGCAGTACTTC. It codes for CASSIPPAGEQYF.

This clonotype was picked up many times. The CDR3 DNA reads TGTGCCAGCTTAGGCGCCTCTAGCACAGATACGCAGTATTTT. Translation: CASLGASSTDTQYF. The chain is built from TRBV2 and TRBJ2-3, with D unclear. CDR1 and CDR2 (germline): SNHLY, FYNNEI. CDR3 length: 14 amino acids. V lost 8 bases and J 0 bases, leaving 12 bases between the germline ends.

J is TRBJ2-7 and V is TRBV6-2 or TRBV6-3; D possibly matches TRBD1 or TRBD2 (5 bases each). This CDR3 has 13 residues. V lost 2 bases, J lost 3 bases, and 8 bases lay in between. In germline, CDR1 is MNHEY, CDR2 SVGEGT. The CDR3 DNA reads TGTGCCAGCAGTTACCGGGACGGCTACGAGCAGTACTTC. This translates into CASSYRDGYEQYF.

This clonotype turned up a few times. The chain uses TRBV11-3 and TRBJ2-2; 12 bases align to TRBD2. The V segment lost 11 bases and the J segment 4 bases; nucleotides outside the gene matches: 5. Per germline, CDR1 SGHNT and CDR2 YENEEA. CDR3 length: 14 amino acids. In nucleotides, the CDR3 is TGTGCCTCACGGACTAGCGGGGTCACCGGGGAGCTGTTTTTT. Its protein product is CASRTSGVTGELFF.

This clonotype has a count of ten or more. The chain joins TRBV27 to TRBJ1-5; D ambiguous. Deletions cut 2 bases from V and 6 bases from J, with 11 bases between. The CDR3 is made up of 14 amino acids. Germline V CDR1 and CDR2: MNHEY, SMNVEV (reference sequence). The CDR3 DNA is TGTGCCAGCAGTTTACATGGTGATGGTCAGCCCCAGCATTTT. It is translated as CASSLHGDGQPQHF.

The J gene is TRBJ2-3, the V gene TRBV9, with a weak D call TRBD2 (5 bases). Germline CDR1 and CDR2: SGDLS and YYNGEE. The CDR3 contains 16 residues. Trimming pared 0 bases from V and 2 bases from J, leaving 13 bases between. CDR3 bases: TGTGCCAGCAGCGTAGACCCGGGGTCGACCACAGATACGCAGTATTTT. Its translation: CASSVDPGSTTDTQYF.

This clonotype was detected only a few times. This chain joins TRBV3-1 and TRBJ2-5, with D unresolved. The V gene lost 4 bases and the J gene lost 5 bases, with 17 bases spanning the gap. Germline lookup yields CDR1 LGHDT and CDR2 YNNKEL (reference sequence). The CDR3 covers 15 residues. CDR3 sequence reads: CASSRDLLAPETQYF. DNA for the CDR3: TGTGCCAGCAGCCGTGATCTTCTCGCCCCGGAGACCCAGTACTTC.

This clonotype showed up just a few times. The chain employs TRBV7-2 and TRBJ1-4, with 7 bases fitting TRBD1. Germline CDR1 reads SGHTA; CDR2 reads FQGNSA. This CDR3 has 17 amino acids. V lost 5 bases and J lost 0; bases outside the gene matches: 9. The CDR3 loop reads CASSQWDSRATNEKLFF. DNA of the CDR3: TGTGCCAGCAGCCAGTGGGACAGCCGTGCAACTAATGAAAAACTGTTTTTT. The whole variable domain, filled in from reference TRBV7-2 and TRBJ1-4, reads GAGVSQSPSNKVTEKGKDVELRCDPISGHTALYWYRQSLGQGLEFLIYFQGNSAPDKSGLPSDRFSAERTGGSVSTLTIQRTQQEDSAVYLCASSQWDSRATNEKLFFGSGTQLSVL.

Many counts were recorded for this clonotype. The CDR3 region has the DNA TGTGCCAGCAGCAACCTTGGACAGGGACCTTACGAGCAGTACTTC. Translated: CASSNLGQGPYEQYF. The genes are TRBV11-2 and TRBJ2-7; 8 bases map to TRBD1. Germline V lookup: CDR1 SGHAT, CDR2 FQNNGV. This CDR3 comprises 15 residues. V shed 5 bases, J shed 4 bases, and the junction held 10 bases outside the gene matches. The full variable domain, rest sourced from reference TRBV11-2 and TRBJ2-7, is EAGVAQSPRYKIIEKRQSVAFWCNPISGHATLYWYQQILGQGPKLLIQFQNNGVVDDSQLPKDRFSAERLKGVDSTLKIQPAKLEDSAVYLCASSNLGQGPYEQYFGPGTRLTVT.

Many counts were recorded for this clonotype. This chain uses TRBV12-3 or TRBV12-4 with TRBJ1-1; TRBD1 matches at 11 bases. CDR3 length: 15 residues. Trimming removed 0 bases from V and 10 bases from J; junction bases left unmatched: 7. The CDR3: CASSLALDRGLSAFF. The CDR3 DNA reads TGTGCCAGCAGTTTAGCCCTGGACAGGGGGCTTTCAGCTTTCTTT.

The chain couples TRBV5-6 to TRBJ1-1; 9 bases match TRBD1. V gave up 4 bases and J gave up 6 bases; unmatched junction bases: 7. CDR3 size: 14 residues. Germline-derived CDR1 and CDR2 are SGHDT and YYEEEE. The CDR3 loop reads CASSTGTGIAEAFF. CDR3 nucleotides: TGTGCCAGCAGCACCGGGACAGGGATCGCTGAAGCTTTCTTT.